This is a list of T cell receptor beta chains from one sample in a study of cytomegalovirus exposure and HLA in healthy donors. Data came from immunoSEQ multiplex PCR; TCRdb stores just in-frame clones and leaves some out. The sample contains 210,000 or so clones, around 80% of which appear only once. The sequenced sample consisted of PBMCs. These receptors were collected from a boy between 10 and 17 years old in good health and CMV-seronegative. Both conserved end residues are part of each CDR3. D genes are given only for firm matches. For some rows the clone size is stated as once, few or many, or as a class when expanded; others skip it.

size: NA
J: TRBJ1-2
D: NA
V: TRBV5-1
CDR3: CASRGGHQPGDFNYGYTF

size: NA
J: TRBJ2-2
D: NA
V: TRBV19
CDR3: CASSMTGMNTGELFF

size: NA
J: TRBJ2-2
D: NA
V: TRBV12-2
CDR3: CASRLGIPGVNTGELFF

size: NA
J: TRBJ1-5
D: NA
V: TRBV29-1
CDR3: CSVRGNSNQPQHF

size: few
J: TRBJ2-1
D: TRBD2
V: TRBV9
CDR3: CASSVGEEGLAGMTQFF

size: few
J: TRBJ2-7
D: TRBD1
V: TRBV6-1
CDR3: CASNGQVPSYEQYF

size: NA
J: TRBJ1-2
D: NA
V: TRBV7-6
CDR3: CASSRTPAGYGYTF

size: few
J: TRBJ1-4
D: NA
V: TRBV30
CDR3: CAWSVPVRQGVTNEKLFF

size: NA
J: TRBJ1-1
D: TRBD1
V: TRBV29-1
CDR3: CSVNRGGWTEAFF

size: NA
J: TRBJ1-1
D: TRBD1
V: TRBV27
CDR3: CASSYLTGGIITEAFF

size: NA
J: TRBJ2-3
D: TRBD2
V: TRBV11-3
CDR3: CASSLRGRDTQYF

size: NA
J: NA
D: NA
V: TRBV13
CDR3: CASSISTGYYEQYF

size: NA
J: TRBJ1-1
D: NA
V: TRBV6-6
CDR3: CASSTTRDTEAFF

size: NA
J: TRBJ2-2
D: NA
V: TRBV5-1
CDR3: CASSPRGQVNTGELFF

size: few
J: TRBJ2-5
D: TRBD1
V: TRBV9
CDR3: CASSVAGRGQGEETQYF

size: once
J: TRBJ1-1
D: NA
V: TRBV7-2
CDR3: CASSPPDRRTEAFF